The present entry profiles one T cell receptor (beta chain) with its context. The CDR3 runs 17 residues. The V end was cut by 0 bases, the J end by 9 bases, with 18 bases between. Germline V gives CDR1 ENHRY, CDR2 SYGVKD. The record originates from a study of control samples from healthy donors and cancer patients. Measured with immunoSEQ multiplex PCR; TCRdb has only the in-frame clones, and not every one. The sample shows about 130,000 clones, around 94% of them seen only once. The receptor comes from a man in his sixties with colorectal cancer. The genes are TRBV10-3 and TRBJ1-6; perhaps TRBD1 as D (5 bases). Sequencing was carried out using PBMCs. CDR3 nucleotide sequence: TGTGCCATCAGTGAGTCGGGTTTTTCGGATGGGGGTTCACCCCTCCACTTT. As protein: CAISESGFSDGGSPLHF.